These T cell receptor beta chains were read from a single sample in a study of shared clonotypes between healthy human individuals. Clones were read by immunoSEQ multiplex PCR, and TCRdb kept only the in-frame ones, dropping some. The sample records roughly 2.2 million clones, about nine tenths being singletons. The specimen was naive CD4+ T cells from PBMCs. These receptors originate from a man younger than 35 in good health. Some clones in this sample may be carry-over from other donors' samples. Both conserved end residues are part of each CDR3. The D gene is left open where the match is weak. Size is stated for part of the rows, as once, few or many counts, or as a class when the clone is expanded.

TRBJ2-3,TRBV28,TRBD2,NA,TGTGCCAGCAGTTCCCCCCGAGCTAGCGGGAGAAGCACAGATACGCAGTATTTT,CASSSPRASGRSTDTQYF
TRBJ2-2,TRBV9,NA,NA,TGTGCCAGCAGCCCGGTGCCGTCCGGTCCCGGGGAGCTGTTTTTT,CASSPVPSGPGELFF
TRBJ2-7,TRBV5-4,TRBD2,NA,TGTGCCAGCAGCTTGGAGGTGGGAGGGCCTTACGAGCAGTACTTC,CASSLEVGGPYEQYF
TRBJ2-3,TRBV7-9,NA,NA,TGTGCCAGCAGCTTATTTCAGGGCCCAAATACGCAGTATTTT,CASSLFQGPNTQYF
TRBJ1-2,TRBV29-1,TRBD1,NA,TGCAGCGAAATGGGACAGGGCGATTTCGCTGGCTACACCTTC,CSEMGQGDFAGYTF
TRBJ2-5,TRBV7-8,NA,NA,TGTGCCAGCAGGCGGAGAGAGACCCAGTACTTC,CASRRRETQYF
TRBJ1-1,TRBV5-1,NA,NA,TGCGCCAGCAGCGGGTCATCGGGCCTGAACACTGAAGCTTTCTTT,CASSGSSGLNTEAFF
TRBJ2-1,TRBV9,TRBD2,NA,TGTGCCAGCAGCGTAGCTAGGACTAGCGGGAACTACAATGAGCAGTTCTTC,CASSVARTSGNYNEQFF
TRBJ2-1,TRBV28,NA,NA,TGTGCCAGCGGAATGTCCGGGAGCTCCTACAATGAGCAGTTCTTC,CASGMSGSSYNEQFF
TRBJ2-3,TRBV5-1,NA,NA,TGCGCCAGCAGCTTAACGTCAGGGGAAACAGATACGCAGTATTTT,CASSLTSGETDTQYF
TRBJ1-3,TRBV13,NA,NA,TGTGCCAGCAGCATAGGACGGTTCTCTGGAAACACCATATATTTT,CASSIGRFSGNTIYF
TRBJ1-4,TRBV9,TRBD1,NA,TGTGCCAGCAGCGAGGGGACAGGGGGCCAGGGTAATGAAAAACTGTTTTTT,CASSEGTGGQGNEKLFF
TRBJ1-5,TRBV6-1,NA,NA,TGTGCCAGCAGTGACACAGGGACGTTGCAGCCCCAGCATTTT,CASSDTGTLQPQHF
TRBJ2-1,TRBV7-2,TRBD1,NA,TGTGCCAGCAGCTATGACAGGGTTGGGAATGAGCAGTTCTTC,CASSYDRVGNEQFF
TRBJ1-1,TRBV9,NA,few,TGTGCCAGCAGCGTAGTCGGGGACACTGAAGCTTTCTTT,CASSVVGDTEAFF
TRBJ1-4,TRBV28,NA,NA,TGTGCCAGCAGTTTTGGGGCAGGCACTAATGAAAAACTGTTTTTT,CASSFGAGTNEKLFF
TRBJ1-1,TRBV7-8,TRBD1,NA,TGTGCCAGCAGCCTGCAGGGGGCGAGCACTGAAGCTTTCTTT,CASSLQGASTEAFF
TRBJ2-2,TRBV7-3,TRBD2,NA,TGTGCCAGCAGCCCCGGACTAGCGGGACGGAGTACCGGGGAGCTGTTTTTT,CASSPGLAGRSTGELFF
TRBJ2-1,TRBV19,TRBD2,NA,TGTGCCAGTAATGGGAGGGGCTACAATGAGCAGTTCTTC,CASNGRGYNEQFF
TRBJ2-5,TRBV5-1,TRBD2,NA,TGCGCCAGCAGCCTGCTAGCGGGAAAGGAGACCCAGTACTTC,CASSLLAGKETQYF
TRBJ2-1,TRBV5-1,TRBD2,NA,TGCGCCAGCAGCCGGACTAGCGGGAGCAATGAGCAGTTCTTC,CASSRTSGSNEQFF
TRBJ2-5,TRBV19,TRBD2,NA,TGTGCCAGTAGTACTTCTAGCGGGAGGTTGCAGACCCAGTACTTC,CASSTSSGRLQTQYF
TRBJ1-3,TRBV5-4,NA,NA,TGCGCCAGCAGCCAAGATGGGGGTCTTTCTGGAAACACCATATATTTT,CASSQDGGLSGNTIYF
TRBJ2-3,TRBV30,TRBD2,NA,TGTGCCTGGAGCCGGACTAGCGGGGTTGTGGATACGCAGTATTTT,CAWSRTSGVVDTQYF
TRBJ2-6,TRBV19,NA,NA,TGTGCCAGTAGTATAGCCAGGGTTGGAGCTGGGGCCAACGTCCTGACTTTC,CASSIARVGAGANVLTF
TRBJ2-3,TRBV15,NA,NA,TGTGCCACCAGCAGAGATCCGACCGGGCGAGGCGGTACGCAGTATTTT,CATSRDPTGRGGTQYF
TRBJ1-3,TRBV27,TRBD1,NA,TGTGCCAGCAGGCCGACAGGGGCCCGTAGAAACACCATATATTTT,CASRPTGARRNTIYF